The T cell receptor beta chain under discussion was sequenced for a study of shared clonotypes between healthy human individuals. Overall study results and limits: Rarefaction showed that sequencing of sorted subsets was incomplete (despite large depth). Against clonotypes common to all four donors, non-shared ones had lower generation probabilities. The study found about 4.6% of naive CD4 clonotypes shared across four donors.

Naive CD8 cells were CD45RO-negative, positively selected for CCR7, excluding terminally differentiated effector memory CD45RA+ cells. Here immunoSEQ multiplex PCR was the method, and the copy in TCRdb shows in-frame clones only, minus some. Here the sample spans about 680,000 clones, about 91% being singletons. In the case of this clone: As yet, its antigen is unknown.

This CDR3 contains 15 residues. The germline gives CDR1 MGHDK, CDR2 SYGVNS. Deletions cut 6 bases from V and 6 bases from J, with 17 bases between. This receptor was obtained from a young man in good health. The sample consisted of naive CD8+ T cells sorted from blood. The gene calls are TRBV25-1 and TRBJ1-4, with D possibly TRBD1 on 5 matching bases. The CDR3 bases are TGTGCCAGCAGCAACAGGTGGGACTTATATGAAAAACTGTTTTTT. Protein sequence: CASSNRWDLYEKLFF.